This TCR beta chain was identified in a study of blood T cell repertoires in COVID-19. The repertoire was sequenced with immunoSEQ multiplex PCR; TCRdb's copy has only in-frame clones and lacks some. The sample lists 150,000 to 200,000 clones; roughly 82% were seen once. Study members were between roughly 18 and 89 years old and lived in fewer than 30 US regions. CDR1 is SGHRS and CDR2 is YFSETQ in the germline V gene. Trimming at V came to 4 bases and at J to 8 bases, leaving 8 bases not matched to a gene. CDR3 length: 14 amino acids. Material: PBMCs or T cells enriched from blood (not recorded which). This chain joins TRBV5-1 and TRBJ2-3; TRBD2 matches at 9 bases. This receptor was taken from a woman between 55 and 75 years old with acute COVID-19. CDR3 in amino acids: CASSLAGLAGTQYF. The CDR3 DNA reads TGCGCCAGCAGCCTAGCGGGATTGGCGGGTACGCAGTATTTT.